The 13 T cell receptor beta chains in this list originate from one sample, sequenced in a study of human T cells and chemical hapten exposure. Time point given: patch test 1, 2 weeks after DPC sensitization. Indicated treatment: therapeutic diphenylcyclopropenone sensitization with weekly scalp DPC. TCRdb recomputed calls from the RACE reads with MiXCR, one row per CDR3 protein. The top ten clones hold 7.5% to 9% of a sample with 350,000 or so distinct CDR3 sequences, around 7% of them seen once. Sequencing was performed on whole blood, taken in connection with sensitization to the hapten diphenylcyclopropenone (DPC). These receptors were collected from a woman under 30 with alopecia areata. Some clones in this sample may be carry-over from other donors' samples.

This clonotype was picked up many times. The rearrangement uses TRBV7-8 and TRBJ2-1; 11 nucleotides line up with TRBD1. CDR3 length: 17 residues. Per the germline V gene, CDR1 is SGHVS and CDR2 is FQNEAQ. V shed 1 base, J shed 3 bases, and the junction held 5 bases outside the gene matches. The CDR3 nucleotides read TGTGCCAGCAGCTTAGGCGGACAGGGGGCGGTCTACAATGAGCAGTTCTTC. Protein sequence: CASSLGGQGAVYNEQFF.

V usage is TRBV7-4 and J usage is TRBJ2-2, with D perhaps assigned TRBD1 or TRBD2 (6 bases each). V lost 5 bases and J lost 1, with 14 bases in between. There are 16 residues in the CDR3. The germline gives CDR1 SGHVT, CDR2 SQSDAQ. This CDR3 is CASSQWGARNTGELFF. CDR3 sequence (DNA): TGTGCCAGCAGCCAGTGGGGGGCTAGGAACACCGGGGAGCTGTTTTTT.

The chain recombines TRBV5-1 with TRBJ2-6; no reliable D call. Germline V lookup: CDR1 SGHRS, CDR2 YFSETQ. This CDR3 has 13 amino acids. V was shortened by 0 bases and J by 4 bases, with 2 bases between the two germline ends. CDR3 nucleotides: TGCGCCAGCAGCTTGGAAGGGGCCAACGTCCTGACTTTC. Protein: CASSLEGANVLTF.

This clonotype was observed at least ten times. For the CDR3, the DNA is TGCAGTGCTAGCGGGACAGCCTTTTTAGCCAAAAACATTCAGTACTTC. It is translated as CSASGTAFLAKNIQYF. The genes are TRBV20-1 and TRBJ2-4, with 7 bases identical to TRBD1. The CDR3 is 16 residues long. The ends lost 3 bases at V and 0 bases at J; junction bases unmatched: 8. Germline-derived CDR1 and CDR2 are DFQATT and SNEGSKA (reference sequence).

This clonotype has a count of ten or more. CDR3 bases: TGTGCCAGCAGCGGCGAGACAGGGGCTGGGGCCAACGTCCTGACTTTC. Protein: CASSGETGAGANVLTF. V usage is TRBV9 and J usage is TRBJ2-6, with 8 bases lining up with TRBD1. The J segment lost 2 bases and the V segment lost 3 bases, leaving 4 bases of the junction unmatched. The CDR3 is 16 residues long. CDR1 and CDR2 (germline): SGDLS, YYNGEE.

V is TRBV20-1 and J is TRBJ1-1; perhaps TRBD1 as D (5 bases). There are 12 residues in the CDR3. V lost 5 bases and J 5 bases, leaving 12 bases between the germline ends. Germline V CDR1 and CDR2: DFQATT, SNEGSKA (reference sequence). The CDR3 bases are TGCAGTGCTGGGGGAAGGGAGACTGAAGCTTTCTTT. Translating gives CSAGGRETEAFF.

A few counts support this clonotype. J is TRBJ1-4 and V is TRBV12-3 or TRBV12-4; D not resolved. The CDR3 contains 13 residues. The ends were cut back, 5 bases at V and 11 bases at J, with 15 bases in the middle. The chain's CDR3 is CASSTLDGGKLFF. Written as DNA, the CDR3 is TGTGCCAGCAGTACCCTTGACGGAGGGAAACTGTTTTTT.

This clonotype has just a few counts. The V and J genes are TRBV6-2 or TRBV6-3 and TRBJ2-3, with a possible D match to TRBD1 (6 bases). Germline CDR1 is MNHEY and CDR2 is SVGEGT. This CDR3 contains 13 residues. Trimming cost V 10 bases and J 4 bases, with 15 bases left between them. As DNA, the CDR3 is TGTGCCACTACCGCCAGGGGACCAGATACGCAGTATTTT. Its translation is CATTARGPDTQYF.

This clonotype was counted many times. This chain links TRBV5-6 with TRBJ1-1; 7 nucleotides line up with TRBD1. The V and J ends lost 3 bases and 5 bases, in that order; junction bases with no gene match: 7. Per germline, CDR1 SGHDT and CDR2 YYEEEE. The CDR3 extends over 14 amino acids. In DNA form, the CDR3 reads TGTGCCAGCAGCTCGGGAAACAGGGGAACTGAAGCTTTCTTT. This encodes CASSSGNRGTEAFF.

This clonotype was counted ten times or more. The gene calls are TRBV21-1 and TRBJ2-5; TRBD2 reflects the table's D call only, with no check against the DNA. TRBV21-1 is noted as a pseudogene. The CDR3 is 13 residues long. CDR3 in DNA: TGTGCCAGCAGCAAAAGTCGAGGGGAGACCCAGTACTTC. Protein: CASSKSRGETQYF.

This clonotype was observed a few times. The rearrangement joins TRBV3-1 to TRBJ1-3; D is unresolved. Germline V gene lookup returns CDR1 LGHDT and CDR2 YNNKEL (reference sequence). The CDR3 length is 12 residues. The V end was cut by 0 bases, the J end by 8 bases, with 5 bases between. CDR3 DNA sequence: TGTGCCAGCAGCCAAGATAGGGACACCATATATTTT. Translation: CASSQDRDTIYF.

In its sample, this clonotype was seen many times. This chain links TRBV20-1 with TRBJ2-3, with D unresolved. The CDR3 is 13 amino acids. The germline V gene has CDR1 DFQATT and CDR2 SNEGSKA (reference sequence). Trimming removed 4 bases at V and 0 bases at J, with 8 bases between. CDR3 coding DNA: TGCAGTGCTAACGGGCGGAGCACAGATACGCAGTATTTT. Translated: CSANGRSTDTQYF.

The chain has TRBV6-6 and TRBJ2-3, with D maybe TRBD1 (6 bases). Germline values: CDR1 MNHNY, CDR2 SVGAGI (reference sequence). CDR3 length equals 14 residues. Trimming cost V 6 bases and J 3 bases, with 13 bases left between them. DNA of the CDR3: TGTGCCAGCAGCTACAGGGTCCCAACAGATACGCAGTATTTT. Translating it yields CASSYRVPTDTQYF.